The clone carrying this TCR beta chain was counted once. One junction end does not reproduce the germline sequence, and a read error may be involved. The data were obtained in a study of identical twins. Germline CDR1 is LGHDT and CDR2 is YNNKEL (reference sequence). The CDR3 length is 14 residues. TCRdb passed the 5' RACE reads through MiXCR, listing each CDR3 protein once. The sample yields roughly 1,500,000 distinct CDR3 sequences, less than 35% seen once. The gene calls are TRBV3-1 and TRBJ2-1, with D tentatively TRBD2 (6 bases). What was sequenced was cord blood. The receptor comes from a newborn girl in good health. This CDR3 is CASSHGGTYNGQFF. The CDR3 region has the DNA TGTGCCAGCAGCCACGGCGGGACCTACAATGGGCAGTTCTTC.